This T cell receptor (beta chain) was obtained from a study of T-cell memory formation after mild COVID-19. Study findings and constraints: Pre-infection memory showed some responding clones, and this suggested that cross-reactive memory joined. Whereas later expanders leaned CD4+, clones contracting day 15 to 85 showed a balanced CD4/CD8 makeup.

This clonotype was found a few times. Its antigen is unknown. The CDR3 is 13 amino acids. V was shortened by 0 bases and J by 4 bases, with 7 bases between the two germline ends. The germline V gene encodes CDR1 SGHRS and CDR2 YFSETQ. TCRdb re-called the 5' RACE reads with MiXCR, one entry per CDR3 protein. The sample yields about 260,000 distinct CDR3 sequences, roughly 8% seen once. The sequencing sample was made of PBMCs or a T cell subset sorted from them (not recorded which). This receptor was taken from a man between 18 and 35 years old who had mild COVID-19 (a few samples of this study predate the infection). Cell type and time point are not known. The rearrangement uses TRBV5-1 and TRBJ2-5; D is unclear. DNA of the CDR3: TGCGCCAGCAGCTTGGTCAAAGGAGAGACCCAGTACTTC. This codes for CASSLVKGETQYF.